The entry that follows covers one T cell receptor (beta chain) sequence. Its antigen is undetermined. The sample originates from a study of beta chain features in type 1 diabetes. Expressed TCRB transcripts were sequenced because the entire RNA isolate underwent reverse transcription. Generated by immunoSEQ multiplex PCR, the TCRdb table keeps only in-frame clones and is missing some. The repertoire holds 130,000 to 150,000 clones, roughly 53% seen once, with 0.42% in the top ten. Study-wide points: The study found fewer insertions and more deletions at VDJ junctions in type 1 diabetes patients. Researchers reported that naive, central memory and Treg TCRB repertoires appeared more similar in patients than in healthy donors.

CDR3 length: 13 residues. CDR1 and CDR2 from the germline V gene are SGHNT and YYREEE (reference sequence). The V end lost 2 bases, the J end lost 6 bases, and 10 bases lay between the germline ends. Sequencing was carried out using Tregs from blood. V usage is TRBV5-4 and J usage is TRBJ2-3; a weak D match, TRBD2 (6 bases). This receptor was obtained from a man aged 18-30 years in good health. CDR3 coding DNA: TGTGCCAGCAGCTTAATGGCGGGGGATACGCAGTATTTT. This sequence encodes CASSLMAGDTQYF.